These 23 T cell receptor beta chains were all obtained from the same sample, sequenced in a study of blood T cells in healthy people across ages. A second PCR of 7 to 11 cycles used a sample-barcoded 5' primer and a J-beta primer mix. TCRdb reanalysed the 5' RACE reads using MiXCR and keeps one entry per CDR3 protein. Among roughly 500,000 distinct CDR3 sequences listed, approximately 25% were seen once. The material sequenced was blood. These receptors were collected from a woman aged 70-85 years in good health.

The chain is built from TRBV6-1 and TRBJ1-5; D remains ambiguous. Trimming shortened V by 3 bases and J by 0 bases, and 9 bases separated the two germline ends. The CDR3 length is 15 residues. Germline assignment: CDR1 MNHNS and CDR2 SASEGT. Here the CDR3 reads CASSDPHNSNQPQHF. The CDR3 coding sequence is TGTGCCAGCAGTGACCCGCACAATAGCAATCAGCCCCAGCATTTT.

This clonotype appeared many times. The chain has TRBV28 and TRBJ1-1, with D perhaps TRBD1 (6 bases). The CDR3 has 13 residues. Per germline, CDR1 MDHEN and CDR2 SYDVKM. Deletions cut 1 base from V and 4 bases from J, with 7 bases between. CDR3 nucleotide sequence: TGTGCCAGCAGTTTATCCAGGGGCACTGAAGCTTTCTTT. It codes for CASSLSRGTEAFF.

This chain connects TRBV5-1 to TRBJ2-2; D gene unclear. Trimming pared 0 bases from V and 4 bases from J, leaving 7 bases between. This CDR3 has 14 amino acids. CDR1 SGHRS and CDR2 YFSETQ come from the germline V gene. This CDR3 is CASSLAPPTGELFF. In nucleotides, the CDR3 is TGCGCCAGCAGCTTGGCCCCCCCCACCGGGGAGCTGTTTTTT.

The CDR3 region is CASSEQGPNYGYTF. CDR3 nucleotides: TGTGCCAGCAGTGAACAGGGGCCAAACTATGGCTACACCTTC. The chain joins TRBV2 to TRBJ1-2; TRBD1 might be the D (6 bases). Per germline, CDR1 SNHLY and CDR2 FYNNEI. With 2 bases removed from V and 2 bases from J, the gap between germline ends came to 9 bases. The CDR3 extends over 14 amino acids. The entire variable domain, with the rest obtained from reference TRBV2 and TRBJ1-2, is as follows: EPEVTQTPSHQVTQMGQEVILRCVPISNHLYFYWYRQILGQKVEFLVSFYNNEISEKSEIFDDQFSVERPDGSNFTLKIRSTKLEDSAMYFCASSEQGPNYGYTFGSGTRLTVV.

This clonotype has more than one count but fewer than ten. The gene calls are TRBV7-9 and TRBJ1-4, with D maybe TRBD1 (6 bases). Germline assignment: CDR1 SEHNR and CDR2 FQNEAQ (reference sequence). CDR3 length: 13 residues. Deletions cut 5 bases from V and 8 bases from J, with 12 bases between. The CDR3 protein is CASSPADREKLFF. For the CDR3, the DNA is TGTGCCAGCAGCCCCGCGGACAGAGAAAAACTGTTTTTT. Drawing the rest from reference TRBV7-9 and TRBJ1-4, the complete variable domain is DTGVSQNPRHKITKRGQNVTFRCDPISEHNRLYWYRQTLGQGPEFLTYFQNEAQLEKSRLLSDRFSAERPKGSFSTLEIQRTEQGDSAMYLCASSPADREKLFFGSGTQLSVL.

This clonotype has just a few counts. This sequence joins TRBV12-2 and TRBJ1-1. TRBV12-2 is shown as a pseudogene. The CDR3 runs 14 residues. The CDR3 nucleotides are TGTGCAAGTCGCTTAGCGCGTGAGTTGGGTGAAGCTTTCTTT. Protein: CASRLARELGEAFF.

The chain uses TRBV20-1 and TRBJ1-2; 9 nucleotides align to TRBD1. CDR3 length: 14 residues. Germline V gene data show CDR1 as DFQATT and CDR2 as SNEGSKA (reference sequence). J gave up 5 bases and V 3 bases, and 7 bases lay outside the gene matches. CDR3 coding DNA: TGCAGTGCTAGGCCGACAGGGGGAGAGTATGGCTACACCTTC. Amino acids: CSARPTGGEYGYTF.

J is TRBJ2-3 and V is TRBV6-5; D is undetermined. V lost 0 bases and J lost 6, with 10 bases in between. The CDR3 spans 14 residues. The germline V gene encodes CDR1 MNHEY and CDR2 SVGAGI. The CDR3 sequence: CASSYSRTADTQYF. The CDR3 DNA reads TGTGCCAGCAGTTACTCAAGGACGGCGGATACGCAGTATTTT.

The CDR3 reads CASIGLAGGRNEQFF. DNA of the CDR3: TGTGCCAGCATCGGACTAGCGGGGGGAAGGAATGAGCAGTTCTTC. This chain uses TRBV6-2 or TRBV6-3 with TRBJ2-1; TRBD2 agrees at 14 bases. V shed 7 bases, J shed 7 bases, and the junction held 6 bases outside the gene matches. The CDR3 is 15 residues long. CDR1 MNHEY and CDR2 SVGEGT come from the germline V gene.

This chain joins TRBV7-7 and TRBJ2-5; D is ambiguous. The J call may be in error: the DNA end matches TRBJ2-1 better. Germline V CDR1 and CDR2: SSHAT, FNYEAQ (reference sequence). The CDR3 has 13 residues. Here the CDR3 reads CASSLSRLDEQFF. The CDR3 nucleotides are TGTGCCAGCAGCTTAAGTAGGTTGGATGAGCAGTTCTTC.

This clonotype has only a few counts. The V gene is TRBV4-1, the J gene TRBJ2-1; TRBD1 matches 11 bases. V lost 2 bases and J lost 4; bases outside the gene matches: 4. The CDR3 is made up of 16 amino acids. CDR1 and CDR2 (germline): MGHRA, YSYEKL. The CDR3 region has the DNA TGCGCCAGCAGCCAAACGGGACAGGGGGTTTACAATGAGCAGTTCTTC. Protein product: CASSQTGQGVYNEQFF.

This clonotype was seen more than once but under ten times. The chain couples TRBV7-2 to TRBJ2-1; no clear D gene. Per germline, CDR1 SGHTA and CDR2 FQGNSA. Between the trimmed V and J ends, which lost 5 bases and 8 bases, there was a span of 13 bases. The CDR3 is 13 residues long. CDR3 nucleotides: TGTGCCAGCAGCCGCCCACCGGGTCATGAGCAGTTCTTC. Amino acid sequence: CASSRPPGHEQFF.

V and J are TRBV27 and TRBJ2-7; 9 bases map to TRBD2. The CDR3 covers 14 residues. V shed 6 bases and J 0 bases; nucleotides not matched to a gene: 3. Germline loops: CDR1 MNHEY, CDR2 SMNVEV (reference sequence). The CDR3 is CASRPSGVSYEQYF. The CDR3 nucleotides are TGTGCCAGCAGACCTAGCGGGGTCTCCTACGAGCAGTACTTC.

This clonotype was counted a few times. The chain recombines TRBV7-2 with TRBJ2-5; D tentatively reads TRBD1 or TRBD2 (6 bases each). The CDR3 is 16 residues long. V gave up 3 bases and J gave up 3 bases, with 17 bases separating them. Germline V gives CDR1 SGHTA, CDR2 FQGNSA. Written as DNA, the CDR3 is TGTGCCAGCAGCTTGACAGGCGGAGGGGTCAAAGAGACCCAGTACTTC. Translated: CASSLTGGGVKETQYF.

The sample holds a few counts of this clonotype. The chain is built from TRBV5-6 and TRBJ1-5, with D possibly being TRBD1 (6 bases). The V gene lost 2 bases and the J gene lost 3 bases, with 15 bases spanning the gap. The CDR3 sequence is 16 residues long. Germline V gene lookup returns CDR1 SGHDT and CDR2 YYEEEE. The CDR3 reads CASSFWGLGLNQPQHF. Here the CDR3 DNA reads TGTGCCAGCAGCTTCTGGGGGCTTGGGCTCAATCAGCCCCAGCATTTT.

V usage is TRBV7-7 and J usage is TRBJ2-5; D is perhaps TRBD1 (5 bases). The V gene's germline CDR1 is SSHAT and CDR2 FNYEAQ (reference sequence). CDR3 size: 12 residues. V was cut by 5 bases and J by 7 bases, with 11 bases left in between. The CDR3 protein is CASSPPRGTQYF. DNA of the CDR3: TGTGCCAGCAGCCCACCTAGGGGGACCCAGTACTTC.

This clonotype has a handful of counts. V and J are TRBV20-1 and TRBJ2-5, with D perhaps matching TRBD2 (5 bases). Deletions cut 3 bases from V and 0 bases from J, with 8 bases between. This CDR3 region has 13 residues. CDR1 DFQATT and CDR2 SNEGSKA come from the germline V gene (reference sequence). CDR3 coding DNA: TGCAGTGCTAGTAGGGAGAACCAAGAGACCCAGTACTTC. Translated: CSASRENQETQYF.

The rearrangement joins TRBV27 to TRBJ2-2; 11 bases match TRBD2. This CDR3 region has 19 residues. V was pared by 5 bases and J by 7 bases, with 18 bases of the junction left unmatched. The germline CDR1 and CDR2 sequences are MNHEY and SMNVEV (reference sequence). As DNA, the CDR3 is TGTGCCAGCAGTCCCATGTCTCGACTAGCGGGGACCTTCGGCGGGGAGCTGTTTTTT. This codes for CASSPMSRLAGTFGGELFF.

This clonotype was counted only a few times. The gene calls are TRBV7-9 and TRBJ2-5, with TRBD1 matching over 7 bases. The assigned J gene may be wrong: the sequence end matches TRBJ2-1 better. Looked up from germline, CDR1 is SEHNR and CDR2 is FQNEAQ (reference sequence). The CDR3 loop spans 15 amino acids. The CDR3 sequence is CASSLTGVRGTEQFF. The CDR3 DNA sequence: TGTGCCAGCAGCCTTACAGGGGTTAGAGGTACTGAGCAGTTCTTC.

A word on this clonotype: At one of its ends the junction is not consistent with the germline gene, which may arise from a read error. This CDR3 reads CVSSAGQVVGYTF. CDR3 bases: TGTGTCAGCAGCGCGGGACAGGTAGTGGGCTACACCTTC. The rearrangement links TRBV9 to TRBJ1-2; 8 bases fit TRBD1. Germline V lookup: CDR1 SGDLS, CDR2 YYNGEE. This CDR3 spans 13 amino acids.

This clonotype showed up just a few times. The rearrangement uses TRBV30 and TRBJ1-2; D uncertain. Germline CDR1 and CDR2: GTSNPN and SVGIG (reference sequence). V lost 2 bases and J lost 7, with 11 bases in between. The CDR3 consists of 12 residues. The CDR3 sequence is CAWSPFRGGYTF. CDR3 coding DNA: TGTGCCTGGAGTCCCTTTCGAGGTGGCTACACCTTC.

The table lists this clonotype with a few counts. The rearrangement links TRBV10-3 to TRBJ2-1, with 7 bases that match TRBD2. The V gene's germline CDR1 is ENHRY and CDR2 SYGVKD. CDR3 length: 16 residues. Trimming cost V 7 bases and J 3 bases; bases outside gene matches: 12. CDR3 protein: CAITPGGERGYNEQFF. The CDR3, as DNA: TGTGCCATCACTCCGGGGGGAGAGCGGGGCTACAATGAGCAGTTCTTC.

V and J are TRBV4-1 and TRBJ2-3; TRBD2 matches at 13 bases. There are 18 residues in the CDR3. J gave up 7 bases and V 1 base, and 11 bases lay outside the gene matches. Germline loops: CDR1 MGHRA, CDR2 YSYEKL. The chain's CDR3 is CASSQGTGTSGKLNTQYF. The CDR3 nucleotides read TGCGCCAGCAGCCAAGGGACCGGGACTAGCGGGAAACTAAATACGCAGTATTTT.